The 6 T cell receptor beta chains below all came from one sample that was sequenced in a study of T cell responses to AZD1222 COVID-19 vaccine. TCRdb's table, derived via immunoSEQ multiplex PCR, lists solely in-frame clones and lacks some. The sample lists about 110,000 clones, approximately 94% seen once, with 2.5% to 3% in the top ten. Sequences were derived from peripheral blood, sampled 28 days after the second AZD1222 dose. The receptors originated from an adult who received the AZD1222 COVID-19 vaccine.

The CDR3 loop is CASSPQQGARQPQHF. Written as DNA, the CDR3 is TGTGCCAGCAGTCCCCAACAGGGGGCACGACAGCCCCAGCATTTT. The V gene is TRBV6-5, the J gene TRBJ1-5; 9 bases are a match to TRBD1. The CDR3 contains 15 residues. Germline trimming cut 5 bases from V and 7 bases from J; bases unmatched to any gene: 9. Germline loops: CDR1 MNHEY, CDR2 SVGAGI.

The rearrangement uses TRBV5-4 and TRBJ2-7; possibly TRBD1 for D (6 bases). V lost 2 bases to trimming and J lost 4 bases, with 13 bases between them. The germline V gene encodes CDR1 SGHNT and CDR2 YYREEE (reference sequence). CDR3 length equals 14 residues. The DNA of the CDR3 is TGTGCCAGCAGCTTACAGGGTTCTCGGTACGAGCAGTACTTC. Amino acids: CASSLQGSRYEQYF.

The chain couples TRBV30 to TRBJ2-2, with 14 bases fitting TRBD2. Germline CDR1 and CDR2: GTSNPN and SVGIG (reference sequence). The J segment lost 5 bases and the V segment lost 4 bases, leaving 6 bases of the junction unmatched. CDR3 length: 16 residues. CDR3 loop: CAWTRLAGGRTGELFF. The CDR3 region has the DNA TGTGCCTGGACCCGACTAGCGGGAGGGCGGACCGGGGAGCTGTTTTTT.

The gene calls are TRBV7-2 and TRBJ2-1, with 8 bases aligning to TRBD1. Trimming cost V 6 bases and J 4 bases; bases outside gene matches: 8. The CDR3 spans 15 residues. Germline lookup yields CDR1 SGHTA and CDR2 FQGNSA. CDR3 residues: CASSPDRGIYNEQFF. CDR3 DNA sequence: TGTGCCAGCAGTCCTGACAGGGGAATATACAATGAGCAGTTCTTC.

The V and J genes are TRBV6-1 and TRBJ2-5, with 9 bases aligning to TRBD2. The CDR3 has 15 residues. J gave up 1 base and V 6 bases, and 6 bases lay outside the gene matches. The V gene's germline CDR1 is MNHNS and CDR2 SASEGT. Written as DNA, the CDR3 is TGTGCCAGCAGCCAGACTAGCGGATTCCAAGAGACCCAGTACTTC. This gives the protein CASSQTSGFQETQYF.

This clone came up once. The chain couples TRBV11-2 to TRBJ2-1, with TRBD1 identical over 7 bases. Germline-derived CDR1 and CDR2 are SGHAT and FQNNGV. This CDR3 region has 12 residues. The V and J ends lost 4 bases and 7 bases, in that order; junction bases with no gene match: 1. DNA of the CDR3: TGTGCCAGCAGCTACAGGGGAAATGAGCAGTTCTTC. Translating gives CASSYRGNEQFF.